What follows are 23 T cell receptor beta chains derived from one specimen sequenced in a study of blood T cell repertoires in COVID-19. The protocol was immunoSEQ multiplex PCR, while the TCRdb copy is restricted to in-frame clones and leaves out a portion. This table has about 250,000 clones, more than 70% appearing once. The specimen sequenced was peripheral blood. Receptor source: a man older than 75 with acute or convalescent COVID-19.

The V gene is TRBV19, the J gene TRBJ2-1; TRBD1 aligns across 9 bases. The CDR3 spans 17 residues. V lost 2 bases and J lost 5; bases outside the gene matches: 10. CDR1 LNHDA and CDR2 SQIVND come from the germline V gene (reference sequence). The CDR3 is CASSITHLQGAHNEQFF. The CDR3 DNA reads TGTGCCAGTAGTATAACTCACCTACAGGGGGCCCACAATGAGCAGTTCTTC.

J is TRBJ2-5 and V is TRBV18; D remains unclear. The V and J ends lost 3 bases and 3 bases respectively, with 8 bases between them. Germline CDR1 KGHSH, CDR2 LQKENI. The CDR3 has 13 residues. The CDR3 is CASSPSIEETQYF. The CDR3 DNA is TGTGCCAGCTCACCGAGCATAGAAGAGACCCAGTACTTC.

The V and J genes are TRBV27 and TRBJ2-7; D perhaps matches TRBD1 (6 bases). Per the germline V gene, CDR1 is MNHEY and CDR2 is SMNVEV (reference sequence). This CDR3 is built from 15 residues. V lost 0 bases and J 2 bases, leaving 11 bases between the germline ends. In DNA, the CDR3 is TGTGCCAGCAGTTTATCCAGGGGCTTCACCTACGAGCAGTACTTC. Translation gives CASSLSRGFTYEQYF.

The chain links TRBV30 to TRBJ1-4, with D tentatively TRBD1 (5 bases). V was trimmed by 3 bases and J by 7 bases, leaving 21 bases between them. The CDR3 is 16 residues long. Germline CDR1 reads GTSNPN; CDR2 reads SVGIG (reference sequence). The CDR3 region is CAWSATREARGEKLFF. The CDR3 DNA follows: TGTGCCTGGAGCGCCACCAGGGAGGCAAGGGGTGAAAAACTGTTTTTT.

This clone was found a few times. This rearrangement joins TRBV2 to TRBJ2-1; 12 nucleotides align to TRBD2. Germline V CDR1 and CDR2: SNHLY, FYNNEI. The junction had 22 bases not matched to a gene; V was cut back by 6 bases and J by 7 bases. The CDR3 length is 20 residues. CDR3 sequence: CASRGLWGASSGRARNEQFF. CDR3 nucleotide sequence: TGTGCCAGCAGGGGACTTTGGGGGGCGTCTAGCGGGAGGGCGAGGAATGAGCAGTTCTTC. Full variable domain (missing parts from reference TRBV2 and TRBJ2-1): EPEVTQTPSHQVTQMGQEVILRCVPISNHLYFYWYRQILGQKVEFLVSFYNNEISEKSEIFDDQFSVERPDGSNFTLKIRSTKLEDSAMYFCASRGLWGASSGRARNEQFFGPGTRLTVL.

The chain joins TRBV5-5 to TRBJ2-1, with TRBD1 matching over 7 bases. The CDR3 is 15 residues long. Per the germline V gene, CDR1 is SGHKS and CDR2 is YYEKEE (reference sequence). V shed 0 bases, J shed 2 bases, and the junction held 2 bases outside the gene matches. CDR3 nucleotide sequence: TGTGCCAGCAGCTTGGGACAGGGCCCCTACAATGAGCAGTTCTTC. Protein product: CASSLGQGPYNEQFF.

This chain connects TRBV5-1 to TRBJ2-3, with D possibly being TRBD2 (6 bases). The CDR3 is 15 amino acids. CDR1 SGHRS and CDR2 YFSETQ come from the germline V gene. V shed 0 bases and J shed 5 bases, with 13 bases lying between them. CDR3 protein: CASSLASGVRDTQYF. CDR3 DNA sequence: TGCGCCAGCAGCTTGGCCTCGGGGGTAAGAGATACGCAGTATTTT.

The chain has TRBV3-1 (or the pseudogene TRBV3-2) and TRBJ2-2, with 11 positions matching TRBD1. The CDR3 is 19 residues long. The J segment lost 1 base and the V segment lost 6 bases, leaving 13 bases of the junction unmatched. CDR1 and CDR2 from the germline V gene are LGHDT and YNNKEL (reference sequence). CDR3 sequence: CASRDWTGGLGENTGELFF. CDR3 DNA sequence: TGTGCCAGCAGAGACTGGACAGGGGGCCTAGGAGAGAACACCGGGGAGCTGTTTTTT.

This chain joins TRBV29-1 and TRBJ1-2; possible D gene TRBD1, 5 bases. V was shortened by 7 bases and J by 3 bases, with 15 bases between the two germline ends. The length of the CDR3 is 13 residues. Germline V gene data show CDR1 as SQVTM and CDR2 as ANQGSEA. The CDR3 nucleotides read TGCAGCGCTGGCCTTGACAGCGACTATGGCTACACCTTC. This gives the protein CSAGLDSDYGYTF.

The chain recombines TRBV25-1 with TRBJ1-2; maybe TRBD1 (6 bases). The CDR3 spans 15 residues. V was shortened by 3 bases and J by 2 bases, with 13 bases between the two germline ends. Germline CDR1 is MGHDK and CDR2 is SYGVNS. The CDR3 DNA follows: TGTGCCAGCAGTGAGTCGACAGGATTCAACTATGGCTACACCTTC. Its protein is CASSESTGFNYGYTF.

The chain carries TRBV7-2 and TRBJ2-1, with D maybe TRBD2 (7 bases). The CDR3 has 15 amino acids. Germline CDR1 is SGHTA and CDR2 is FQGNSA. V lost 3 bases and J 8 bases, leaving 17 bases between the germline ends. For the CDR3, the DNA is TGTGCCAGCAGCTTGACAGCGGGACAATGGGATGAGCAGTTCTTC. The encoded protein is CASSLTAGQWDEQFF.

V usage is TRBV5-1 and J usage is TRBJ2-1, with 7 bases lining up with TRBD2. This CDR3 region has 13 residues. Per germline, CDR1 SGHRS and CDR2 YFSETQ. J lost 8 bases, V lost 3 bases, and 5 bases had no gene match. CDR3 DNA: TGCGCCAGCAGCTCACGACTAGCCCATGAGCAGTTCTTC. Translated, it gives CASSSRLAHEQFF.

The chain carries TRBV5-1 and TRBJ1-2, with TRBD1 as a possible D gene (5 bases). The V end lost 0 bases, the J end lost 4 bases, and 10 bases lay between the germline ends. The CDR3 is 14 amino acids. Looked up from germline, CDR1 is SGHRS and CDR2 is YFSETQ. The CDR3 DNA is TGCGCCAGCAGCTTGGAGGGGATTACCTATGGCTACACCTTC. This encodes CASSLEGITYGYTF.

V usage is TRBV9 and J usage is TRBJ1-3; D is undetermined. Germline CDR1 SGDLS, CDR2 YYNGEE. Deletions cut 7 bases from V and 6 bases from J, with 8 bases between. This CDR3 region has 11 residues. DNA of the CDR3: TGTGCCAGCGGAGACCTAAACACCATATATTTT. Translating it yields CASGDLNTIYF.

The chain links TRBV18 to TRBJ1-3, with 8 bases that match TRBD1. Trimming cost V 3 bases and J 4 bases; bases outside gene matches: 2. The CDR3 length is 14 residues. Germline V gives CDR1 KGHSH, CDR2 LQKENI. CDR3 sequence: CASSPDRDGNTIYF. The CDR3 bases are TGTGCCAGCTCACCGGACAGGGACGGAAACACCATATATTTT.

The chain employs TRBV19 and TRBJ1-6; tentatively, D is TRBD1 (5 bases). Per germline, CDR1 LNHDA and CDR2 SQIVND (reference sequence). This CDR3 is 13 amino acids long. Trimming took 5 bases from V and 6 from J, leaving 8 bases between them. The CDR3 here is CASSDSFNSPLHF. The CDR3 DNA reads TGTGCCAGTAGTGACAGTTTTAATTCACCCCTCCACTTT.

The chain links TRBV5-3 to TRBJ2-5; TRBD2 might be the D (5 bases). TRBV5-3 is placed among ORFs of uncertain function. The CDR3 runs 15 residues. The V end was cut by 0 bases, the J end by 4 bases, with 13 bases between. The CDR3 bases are TGTGCCAGAAGCTTGGGGCATACTAGTGCAGAGACCCAGTACTTC. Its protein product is CARSLGHTSAETQYF.

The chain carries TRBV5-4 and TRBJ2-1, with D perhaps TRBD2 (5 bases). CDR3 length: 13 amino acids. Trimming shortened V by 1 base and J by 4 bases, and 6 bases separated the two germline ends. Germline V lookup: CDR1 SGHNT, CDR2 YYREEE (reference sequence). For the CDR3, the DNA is TGTGCCAGCAGCTTGCCGGGATACAATGAGCAGTTCTTC. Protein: CASSLPGYNEQFF.

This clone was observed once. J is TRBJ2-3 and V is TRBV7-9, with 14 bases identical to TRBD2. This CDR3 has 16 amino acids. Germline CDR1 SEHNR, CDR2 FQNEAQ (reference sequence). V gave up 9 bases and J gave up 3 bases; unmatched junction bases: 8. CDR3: CASRLAGGRRTDTQYF. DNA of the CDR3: TGTGCCAGTCGACTAGCGGGGGGGCGGAGGACAGATACGCAGTATTTT.

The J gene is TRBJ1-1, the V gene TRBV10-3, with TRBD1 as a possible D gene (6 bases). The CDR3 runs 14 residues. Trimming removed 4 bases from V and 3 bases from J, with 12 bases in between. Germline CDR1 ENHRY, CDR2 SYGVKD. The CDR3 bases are TGTGCCATCAGTGCCAGGGGCGGGTACACTGAAGCTTTCTTT. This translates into CAISARGGYTEAFF.

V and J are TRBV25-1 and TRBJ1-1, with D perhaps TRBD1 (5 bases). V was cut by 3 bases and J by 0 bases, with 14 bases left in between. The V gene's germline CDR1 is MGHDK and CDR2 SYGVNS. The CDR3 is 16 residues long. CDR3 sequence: CASSEGGRIMNTEAFF. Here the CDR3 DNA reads TGTGCCAGCAGTGAGGGGGGGAGGATAATGAACACTGAAGCTTTCTTT.

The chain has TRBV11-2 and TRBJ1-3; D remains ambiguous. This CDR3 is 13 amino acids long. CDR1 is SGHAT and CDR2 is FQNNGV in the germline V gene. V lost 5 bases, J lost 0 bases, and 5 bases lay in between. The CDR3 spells CASSSSSGNTIYF. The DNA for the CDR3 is TGTGCCAGCAGCAGTAGCTCTGGAAACACCATATATTTT.

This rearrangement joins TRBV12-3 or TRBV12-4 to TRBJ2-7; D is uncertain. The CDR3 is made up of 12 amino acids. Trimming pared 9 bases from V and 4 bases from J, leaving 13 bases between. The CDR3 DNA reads TGTGCCAGTAGCCTCAGCCCATACGAGCAGTACTTC. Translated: CASSLSPYEQYF.